The 21 T cell receptor beta chains given below trace back to one sample, sequenced in a study of cytomegalovirus exposure and HLA in healthy donors. This PCR relied on a set of 60 Vbeta primers and 13 Jbeta primers. The method was immunoSEQ multiplex PCR; TCRdb's version includes in-frame clones alone and lacks a portion of them. This table has 110,000 to 150,000 clones, around four fifths appearing once. The sequencing input was PBMCs. These receptors came from a woman aged 55-69 years in good health and CMV-seropositive.

This chain joins TRBV7-9 and TRBJ2-3, with a weak D call TRBD2 (5 bases). Germline CDR1 reads SEHNR; CDR2 reads FQNEAQ (reference sequence). This CDR3 contains 12 residues. Deletions cut 5 bases from V and 10 bases from J, with 13 bases between. The CDR3 sequence: CASSQGLLSQYF. CDR3 nucleotide sequence: TGTGCCAGCAGCCAAGGACTTCTGTCGCAGTATTTT.

V usage is TRBV7-3 and J usage is TRBJ2-5, with 8 bases lining up with TRBD2. Germline CDR1 reads SGHTA; CDR2 reads FQGTGA. The V and J ends lost 3 bases and 4 bases, in that order; junction bases with no gene match: 7. CDR3 length: 15 residues. CDR3 in amino acids: CASSFSGTGGETQYF. The CDR3 nucleotides are TGTGCCAGCAGCTTTAGCGGGACGGGAGGAGAGACCCAGTACTTC. Full variable domain (outside the CDR3, taken from reference TRBV7-3 and TRBJ2-5): GAGVSQTPSNKVTEKGKYVELRCDPISGHTALYWYRQSLGQGPEFLIYFQGTGAADDSGLPNDRFFAVRPEGSVSTLKIQRTERGDSAVYLCASSFSGTGGETQYFGPGTRLLVL.

This chain joins TRBV18 and TRBJ1-1; D is possibly TRBD1 (6 bases). V was cut by 0 bases and J by 1 base, with 12 bases left in between. The V gene's germline CDR1 is KGHSH and CDR2 LQKENI. CDR3 length: 16 amino acids. As DNA, the CDR3 is TGTGCCAGCTCACCACCCGGGGGAGGGGGGAACACTGAAGCTTTCTTT. It translates to CASSPPGGGGNTEAFF.

CDR3 amino acids: CASLPRGLITEAFF. The CDR3 DNA is TGTGCCAGCCTCCCTCGGGGGTTGATCACTGAAGCTTTCTTT. V is TRBV6-5 and J is TRBJ1-1; TRBD1 might be the D (5 bases). Per the germline V gene, CDR1 is MNHEY and CDR2 is SVGAGI. The V gene lost 8 bases and the J gene lost 4 bases, with 17 bases spanning the gap. This CDR3 has 14 amino acids.

This clone was counted only a few times. V usage is TRBV6-5 and J usage is TRBJ1-2, with D perhaps matching TRBD1 (5 bases). The CDR3 has 14 residues. Looked up from germline, CDR1 is MNHEY and CDR2 is SVGAGI. Trimming left V 0 bases short and J 3 bases short, with 8 bases between. The CDR3, as DNA: TGTGCCAGCAGTTACTCGATAGGGGACTATGGCTACACCTTC. Amino acid sequence: CASSYSIGDYGYTF.

In its sample, this clone was seen once. The chain combines TRBV4-1 with TRBJ1-2, with 8 bases aligning to TRBD1. Germline values: CDR1 MGHRA, CDR2 YSYEKL. The CDR3 extends over 15 amino acids. With 5 bases clipped from V and 4 bases from J, the junction kept 9 bases outside the gene matches. The CDR3 spells CASSLTLQGGYGYTF. The CDR3 bases are TGCGCCAGCAGCTTAACCCTACAGGGGGGCTATGGCTACACCTTC.

V usage is TRBV19 and J usage is TRBJ2-3; D might be TRBD1 (6 bases). The CDR3 runs 14 residues. With 9 bases removed from V and 10 bases from J, the gap between germline ends came to 23 bases. Germline V lookup: CDR1 LNHDA, CDR2 SQIVND (reference sequence). CDR3 nucleotide sequence: TGTGCCAGCGGCCAGGGGAGCCCAGATGGTGCGCAGTATTTT. Its protein is CASGQGSPDGAQYF.

CDR3 region: CAISEADFRGSPETQYF. The CDR3 DNA reads as TGTGCCATCAGTGAGGCAGATTTTAGAGGGTCCCCAGAGACCCAGTACTTC. The genes are TRBV10-3 and TRBJ2-5; maybe TRBD2 (5 bases). This CDR3 has 17 amino acids. CDR1 is ENHRY and CDR2 is SYGVKD in the germline V gene. V lost 2 bases, J lost 4 bases, and 20 bases lay in between.

The rearrangement joins TRBV5-1 to TRBJ2-7; TRBD1 matches at 8 bases. The CDR3 spans 15 residues. The V segment lost 4 bases and the J segment 4 bases; nucleotides outside the gene matches: 10. Germline V gives CDR1 SGHRS, CDR2 YFSETQ. CDR3 loop: CASSAGQGVPYEQYF. CDR3 nucleotide sequence: TGCGCCAGCAGCGCCGGACAGGGAGTCCCATACGAGCAGTACTTC.

As regards this clone: Other DNA sequences of this sample code for an identical CDR3. The chain is built from TRBV7-9 and TRBJ1-4; 8 bases line up with TRBD1. The length of the CDR3 is 14 residues. J was trimmed by 4 bases and V by 5 bases; bases with no gene match: 3. The V gene's germline CDR1 is SEHNR and CDR2 FQNEAQ (reference sequence). This CDR3 is CASSLGQGNEKLFF. Written as DNA, the CDR3 is TGTGCCAGCAGCCTCGGACAGGGTAATGAAAAACTGTTTTTT.

This chain links TRBV28 with TRBJ2-2; D uncertain. V was clipped by 5 bases and J by 0 bases, with 10 bases between them. Germline V gene sequence: CDR1 MDHEN, CDR2 SYDVKM. The CDR3 loop spans 15 amino acids. The DNA for the CDR3 is TGTGCCAGCAGTCCCCATAGCCCGAACACCGGGGAGCTGTTTTTT. Its protein product is CASSPHSPNTGELFF.

The chain uses TRBV6-4 and TRBJ2-1; tentative D call: TRBD1 (6 bases). With 0 bases removed from V and 0 bases from J, the gap between germline ends came to 9 bases. The CDR3 extends over 16 amino acids. CDR1 is MRHNA and CDR2 is SNTAGT in the germline V gene. The CDR3 sequence is CASSDSRTVSYNEQFF. The CDR3 DNA reads as TGTGCCAGCAGTGACTCCCGGACAGTCTCCTACAATGAGCAGTTCTTC.

This clone came up a few times. The gene calls are TRBV9 and TRBJ2-3; 13 bases are shared with TRBD2. The germline V gene has CDR1 SGDLS and CDR2 YYNGEE. Germline trimming cut 4 bases from V and 4 bases from J; bases unmatched to any gene: 9. The length of the CDR3 is 17 residues. CDR3 sequence: CASSPGTSGMLADTQYF. Written as DNA, the CDR3 is TGTGCCAGCAGCCCCGGGACTAGCGGGATGCTGGCAGATACGCAGTATTTT. Looking up the rest from reference TRBV9 and TRBJ2-3 gives the full variable domain: DSGVTQTPKHLITATGQRVTLRCSPRSGDLSVYWYQQSLDQGLQFLIQYYNGEERAKGNILERFSAQQFPDLHSELNLSSLELGDSALYFCASSPGTSGMLADTQYFGPGTRLTVL.

The chain links TRBV5-4 to TRBJ2-1, with D maybe TRBD1 (6 bases). The length of the CDR3 is 14 residues. Between the trimmed V and J ends, which lost 4 bases and 2 bases, there was a span of 10 bases. Germline-derived CDR1 and CDR2 are SGHNT and YYREEE (reference sequence). DNA of the CDR3: TGTGCCAGCAGCCTTAGGACAGCCTACAATGAGCAGTTCTTC. It encodes CASSLRTAYNEQFF. The whole variable domain, filled in from reference TRBV5-4 and TRBJ2-1, reads ETGVTQSPTHLIKTRGQQVTLRCSSQSGHNTVSWYQQALGQGPQFIFQYYREEENGRGNFPPRFSGLQFPNYSSELNVNALELDDSALYLCASSLRTAYNEQFFGPGTRLTVL.

This clone occurred a few times. J is TRBJ2-1 and V is TRBV6-5, with no clear D. Trimming stripped 1 base from V and 0 bases from J, with 7 bases between. CDR3 length: 15 residues. The germline V gene encodes CDR1 MNHEY and CDR2 SVGAGI. This CDR3 is CASSYYSPSYNEQFF. For the CDR3, the DNA is TGTGCCAGCAGTTACTACAGTCCCTCCTACAATGAGCAGTTCTTC.

As concerns this clone: Compared with germline, one end of the junction differs, possibly owing to a read error. The V call is TRBV7-7, the J call TRBJ2-5; 9 bases are a match to TRBD2. The length of the CDR3 is 17 residues. Germline V gene lookup returns CDR1 SSHAT and CDR2 FNYEAQ (reference sequence). In DNA, the CDR3 is TGTGCTAGCAGCGCCATATCCCCCTTGGCGGGAGGGGAGACCCAGTACTTC. This sequence encodes CASSAISPLAGGETQYF.

The chain employs TRBV6-5 and TRBJ2-3; possibly TRBD2 for D (5 bases). Germline-derived CDR1 and CDR2 are MNHEY and SVGAGI. Deletions cut 5 bases from V and 5 bases from J, with 17 bases between. This CDR3 has 15 amino acids. DNA for the CDR3: TGTGCCAGCAGTCCCGCCGGCGGGTGGGTAGATACGCAGTATTTT. Its translation: CASSPAGGWVDTQYF.

The gene calls are TRBV14 and TRBJ2-1; 7 bases map to TRBD1. Losses at the gene ends were 4 bases for V and 4 bases for J; bases not matched to a gene: 4. The CDR3 runs 14 residues. In germline, CDR1 is SGHDN, CDR2 FVKESK. The CDR3 sequence is CASSLQGSYNEQFF. The DNA for the CDR3 is TGTGCCAGCAGCCTACAGGGGTCATACAATGAGCAGTTCTTC.

V gene TRBV2 combines with J gene TRBJ1-1; 8 bases are a match to TRBD1. V trimming: 7 bases; J trimming: 3 bases; junction bases outside the gene matches: 4. The CDR3 is 13 amino acids. Germline V gene data show CDR1 as SNHLY and CDR2 as FYNNEI. The DNA for the CDR3 is TGTGCCAGCACCCGGGACAGGTACACTGAAGCTTTCTTT. This encodes CASTRDRYTEAFF. The full variable domain, its missing parts supplied by reference TRBV2 and TRBJ1-1, is EPEVTQTPSHQVTQMGQEVILRCVPISNHLYFYWYRQILGQKVEFLVSFYNNEISEKSEIFDDQFSVERPDGSNFTLKIRSTKLEDSAMYFCASTRDRYTEAFFGQGTRLTVV.

The rearrangement joins TRBV4-3 to TRBJ1-4; 7 bases line up with TRBD1. Germline loops: CDR1 LGHNA, CDR2 YSLEER. With V trimmed by 4 bases and J by 4 bases, 9 bases remained unmatched. This CDR3 has 16 residues. The CDR3 DNA is TGCGCCAGCAGCCCCCAGGGGCAGGGGGGTAATGAAAAACTGTTTTTT. It is translated as CASSPQGQGGNEKLFF.

The chain uses TRBV30 and TRBJ2-3; no reliable D call. Germline CDR1 and CDR2: GTSNPN and SVGIG (reference sequence). This CDR3 spans 16 amino acids. The V gene lost 2 bases and the J gene lost 1 base, with 16 bases spanning the gap. CDR3 in DNA: TGTGCCTGGAGTCACTCCCCTTCCCCGGGCACAGATACGCAGTATTTT. Encoded protein: CAWSHSPSPGTDTQYF. Full variable domain (remainder filled in from reference TRBV30 and TRBJ2-3): SQTIHQWPATLVQPVGSPLSLECTVEGTSNPNLYWYRQAAGRGLQLLFYSVGIGQISSEVPQNLSASRPQDRQFILSSKKLLLSDSGFYLCAWSHSPSPGTDTQYFGPGTRLTVL.